One and the same sample provided the 5 T cell receptor beta chains below, sequenced in a study of blood T cell repertoires in COVID-19. This table comes from immunoSEQ multiplex PCR, and its TCRdb copy is limited to in-frame clones, with some not included. The repertoire includes 80,000 or so clones, 75% to 85% of them detected once, and 4.5% to 5.5% sits in the top ten. The sample taken for sequencing was peripheral blood. The receptors were gathered from an older woman with acute or convalescent COVID-19.

The chain uses TRBV24-1 and TRBJ2-5; 7 bases are a match to TRBD1. The V gene end was trimmed by 0 bases and the J gene end by 1 base; junction bases not matched to a gene: 1. The CDR3 has 15 residues. The germline V gene has CDR1 KGHDR and CDR2 SFDVKD. The CDR3 here is CATSDLTGAQETQYF. The DNA for the CDR3 is TGTGCCACCAGTGATTTGACAGGGGCCCAAGAGACCCAGTACTTC.

The genes are TRBV9 and TRBJ1-2; the match to TRBD1 covers 10 bases. J gave up 7 bases and V 3 bases, and 3 bases lay outside the gene matches. The CDR3 is made up of 13 amino acids. Germline-derived CDR1 and CDR2 are SGDLS and YYNGEE. CDR3 nucleotides: TGTGCCAGCAGCGGGGGGACAGGGGCTGGCTACACCTTC. This codes for CASSGGTGAGYTF.

The V gene is TRBV6-2 or TRBV6-3, the J gene TRBJ1-4, with 10 bases aligning to TRBD1. The V segment lost 2 bases and the J segment 8 bases; nucleotides outside the gene matches: 5. In germline, CDR1 is MNHEY, CDR2 SVGEGT. The CDR3 consists of 15 residues. The CDR3 reads CASSYTGTGEEKLFF. CDR3 DNA sequence: TGTGCCAGCAGTTACACCGGGACAGGGGAAGAAAAACTGTTTTTT.

The rearrangement joins TRBV4-3 to TRBJ2-7; tentatively, D is TRBD2 (6 bases). Germline CDR1 and CDR2: LGHNA and YSLEER. Trimming shortened V by 0 bases and J by 4 bases, and 13 bases separated the two germline ends. The CDR3 is 15 amino acids. Here the CDR3 reads CASSQEVTRGYEQYF. The CDR3 DNA reads as TGCGCCAGCAGCCAAGAAGTAACCCGGGGGTACGAGCAGTACTTC.

The gene calls are TRBV3-1 (or the pseudogene TRBV3-2) and TRBJ1-4; 8 bases agree with TRBD1. Trimming took 6 bases from V and 4 from J; bases not matched to a gene: 4. CDR1 and CDR2 (germline): LGHDT, YNNKEL (reference sequence). The CDR3 covers 14 residues. The CDR3 coding sequence is TGTGCCAGCAGAGCGACAGGGGATAATGAAAAACTGTTTTTT. Translated: CASRATGDNEKLFF.